The 30 T cell receptor beta chains in this list originate from one sample, sequenced in a study of cytotoxic CD8 clonotypes in ibrutinib-treated CLL. The repertoire was sequenced with immunoSEQ multiplex PCR; TCRdb's copy has only in-frame clones and lacks some. In the table there are about 76,000 clones, 86% of which are singletons. This specimen consisted of PBMCs, obtained before ibrutinib treatment. All receptors derive from a human donor with chronic lymphocytic leukemia.

The V gene is TRBV6-5, the J gene TRBJ1-2; D is unclear. Trimming took off 7 bases at V and 4 bases at J, with 19 bases between the two ends. Germline V gene data show CDR1 as MNHEY and CDR2 as SVGAGI. The CDR3 is 15 residues long. For the CDR3, the DNA is TGTGCCAGCACCTCACGCGGTCGACGGAGCTATGGCTACACCTTC. Its protein is CASTSRGRRSYGYTF.

This clone was observed a handful of times. The V and J genes are TRBV7-6 and TRBJ1-4; D is unclear. The V end lost 5 bases, the J end lost 0 bases, and 13 bases lay between the germline ends. Germline CDR1 and CDR2: SGHVS and FNYEAQ. The CDR3 spans 16 residues. The CDR3 nucleotides are TGTGCCAGCAGCCCTACCAGGACTGCAACTAATGAAAAACTGTTTTTT. This codes for CASSPTRTATNEKLFF.

The J gene is TRBJ2-7, the V gene TRBV27; D gene uncertain. Germline-derived CDR1 and CDR2 are MNHEY and SMNVEV (reference sequence). With 6 bases removed from V and 1 base from J, the gap between germline ends came to 19 bases. The CDR3 runs to 16 residues. The DNA for the CDR3 is TGTGCCAGCAGCCACTCTTTGGGTAAGGGATCCTACGAGCAGTACTTC. Amino acid sequence: CASSHSLGKGSYEQYF.

V and J are TRBV2 and TRBJ2-5; TRBD2 aligns across 8 bases. The junction had 6 bases not matched to a gene; V was cut back by 1 base and J by 5 bases. Germline CDR1 and CDR2: SNHLY and FYNNEI. This CDR3 spans 15 amino acids. CDR3 loop: CASSEVPGRAETQYF. The DNA of the CDR3 is TGTGCCAGCAGTGAAGTTCCCGGGAGGGCGGAGACCCAGTACTTC. Variable domain in full (rest from reference TRBV2 and TRBJ2-5): EPEVTQTPSHQVTQMGQEVILRCVPISNHLYFYWYRQILGQKVEFLVSFYNNEISEKSEIFDDQFSVERPDGSNFTLKIRSTKLEDSAMYFCASSEVPGRAETQYFGPGTRLLVL.

The chain has TRBV5-1 and TRBJ1-3; possible D gene TRBD1, 5 bases. The V gene's germline CDR1 is SGHRS and CDR2 YFSETQ. Trimming removed 6 bases from V and 4 bases from J, with 17 bases in between. The CDR3 loop spans 15 amino acids. As DNA, the CDR3 is TGCGCCAGCACACAATCGGGACTGAGAGGAAACACCATATATTTT. It is translated as CASTQSGLRGNTIYF.

The V gene is TRBV11-2, the J gene TRBJ2-7; D is undetermined. Germline V gives CDR1 SGHAT, CDR2 FQNNGV. This CDR3 region has 14 residues. The germline V and J ends were trimmed by 0 bases and 2 bases, with 8 bases remaining between them. CDR3 DNA: TGTGCCAGCAGCTTAGACGGCCCTGCCTACGAGCAGTACTTC. This sequence encodes CASSLDGPAYEQYF.

The rearrangement joins TRBV7-2 to TRBJ2-5; no clear D gene. Trimming cost V 1 base and J 5 bases, with 8 bases left between them. The CDR3 has 13 residues. The germline V gene encodes CDR1 SGHTA and CDR2 FQGNSA. The CDR3 region has the DNA TGTGCCAGCAGCTTAGGTCCGTCGGAGACCCAGTACTTC. Translating it yields CASSLGPSETQYF.

This chain joins TRBV10-3 and TRBJ2-3, with 11 positions matching TRBD2. The CDR3 is 22 amino acids. With V trimmed by 3 bases and J by 2 bases, 22 bases remained unmatched. Germline V CDR1 and CDR2: ENHRY, SYGVKD. The CDR3 coding sequence is TGTGCCATCAGTGAACCGACACGCCTTTCCGGGACTAGCGGACCTCTCACAGATACGCAGTATTTT. Translated: CAISEPTRLSGTSGPLTDTQYF.

The chain has TRBV28 and TRBJ1-2, with D perhaps matching TRBD1 (6 bases). CDR1 and CDR2 (germline): MDHEN, SYDVKM. The V gene lost 10 bases and the J gene lost 2 bases, with 20 bases spanning the gap. The CDR3 length is 15 residues. CDR3 protein: CATLGQSPSNYGYTF. The CDR3 DNA is TGTGCCACCCTTGGACAGTCGCCCTCGAACTATGGCTACACCTTC.

This sequence joins TRBV4-1 and TRBJ2-7; 7 positions agree with TRBD1. This CDR3 contains 15 residues. J gave up 2 bases and V 1 base, and 5 bases lay outside the gene matches. CDR1 is MGHRA and CDR2 is YSYEKL in the germline V gene. CDR3 protein: CASSQVSGQAYEQYF. CDR3 nucleotide sequence: TGCGCCAGCAGCCAAGTTTCTGGACAGGCCTACGAGCAGTACTTC.

This chain links TRBV6-5 with TRBJ1-2; the D gene is possibly TRBD1 (5 bases). The germline V and J ends were trimmed by 2 bases and 6 bases, with 19 bases remaining between them. Germline CDR1 is MNHEY and CDR2 is SVGAGI. The CDR3 runs to 16 residues. CDR3: CASSYLKGQGLDGYTF. The CDR3 nucleotides read TGTGCCAGCAGTTACCTAAAGGGGCAGGGCTTAGATGGCTACACCTTC.

This sequence joins TRBV5-5 and TRBJ2-7, with D possibly called TRBD1 or TRBD2 (5 bases each). The CDR3 loop spans 12 amino acids. Germline CDR1 reads SGHKS; CDR2 reads YYEKEE (reference sequence). V was pared by 3 bases and J by 2 bases, with 6 bases between. Here the CDR3 reads CASSWDPYEQYF. CDR3 sequence (DNA): TGTGCCAGCAGCTGGGACCCCTACGAGCAGTACTTC. Full variable domain (missing parts from reference TRBV5-5 and TRBJ2-7): DAGVTQSPTHLIKTRGQQVTLRCSPISGHKSVSWYQQVLGQGPQFIFQYYEKEERGRGNFPDRFSARQFPNYSSELNVNALLLGDSALYLCASSWDPYEQYFGPGTRLTVT.

This chain uses TRBV6-6 with TRBJ1-1; D is possibly TRBD1 (6 bases). The CDR3 totals 14 residues. Between the trimmed V and J ends, which lost 5 bases and 3 bases, there was a span of 13 bases. Germline CDR1 reads MNHNY; CDR2 reads SVGAGI (reference sequence). In nucleotides, the CDR3 is TGTGCCAGCAGTCCACAGGGTATGGACACTGAAGCTTTCTTT. Translating gives CASSPQGMDTEAFF.

This clone was counted a single time. As DNA, the CDR3 is TGTGCCAGCAGCTTGGGAGGCCGGTCCGAGCAGTACTTC. It codes for CASSLGGRSEQYF. The chain is built from TRBV5-4 and TRBJ2-7, with D unclear. Trimming removed 0 bases at V and 6 bases at J, with 10 bases between. This CDR3 is 13 amino acids long. Germline CDR1 reads SGHNT; CDR2 reads YYREEE (reference sequence).

This chain uses TRBV7-9 with TRBJ2-1; 14 nucleotides match TRBD2. With 1 base clipped from V and 8 bases from J, the junction kept 10 bases outside the gene matches. The V gene's germline CDR1 is SEHNR and CDR2 FQNEAQ (reference sequence). This CDR3 region has 18 residues. CDR3 coding DNA: TGTGCCAGCAGCTTAGTCCGTTCCGGGACTAGCGGGAGTTATGAGCAGTTCTTC. As protein: CASSLVRSGTSGSYEQFF.

V usage is TRBV5-6 and J usage is TRBJ1-4; 7 nucleotides align to TRBD1. Unmatched junction bases numbered 5, after V lost 4 bases and J lost 5 bases. From germline, CDR1 is SGHDT and CDR2 YYEEEE. The CDR3 is 14 amino acids. CDR3 nucleotides: TGTGCCAGCAGCGGGGACAGTCGAAATGAAAAACTGTTTTTT. This sequence encodes CASSGDSRNEKLFF.

CDR3 DNA sequence: TGTGCCAGCAGCTTACCAACGACTGAGCAGTTCTTC. This codes for CASSLPTTEQFF. This chain joins TRBV5-6 and TRBJ2-1; D not certain. Germline V CDR1 and CDR2: SGHDT, YYEEEE. CDR3 length: 12 residues. Trimming shortened V by 2 bases and J by 9 bases, and 9 bases separated the two germline ends.

The genes are TRBV5-4 and TRBJ1-2, with D perhaps matching TRBD1 (6 bases). The germline V gene encodes CDR1 SGHNT and CDR2 YYREEE (reference sequence). This CDR3 has 12 amino acids. V gave up 0 bases and J gave up 11 bases, with 11 bases separating them. CDR3 region: CASSLVTGQYTF. The CDR3 nucleotides are TGTGCCAGCAGCTTGGTGACAGGCCAGTACACCTTC.

The V gene is TRBV13, the J gene TRBJ1-4; D is unresolved. Per the germline V gene, CDR1 is PRHDT and CDR2 is FYEKMQ (reference sequence). V was pared by 0 bases and J by 4 bases, with 12 bases between. This CDR3 has 16 residues. The CDR3 sequence is CASSLGGPTDNEKLFF. CDR3 nucleotides: TGTGCCAGCAGCTTAGGGGGCCCGACGGATAATGAAAAACTGTTTTTT.

The chain couples TRBV7-6 to TRBJ2-1; tentative D call: TRBD2 (6 bases). The V gene's germline CDR1 is SGHVS and CDR2 FNYEAQ. This CDR3 has 17 residues. The V gene lost 2 bases and the J gene lost 10 bases, with 24 bases spanning the gap. The CDR3: CASSLLPSRDLPWEQFF. The CDR3 DNA sequence: TGTGCCAGCAGCTTATTGCCCTCGCGGGACCTCCCTTGGGAGCAGTTCTTC.

The chain uses TRBV18 and TRBJ2-1; D unresolved. The CDR3 is 15 amino acids. Germline V gives CDR1 KGHSH, CDR2 LQKENI. Trimming removed 0 bases at V and 0 bases at J, with 6 bases between. As DNA, the CDR3 is TGTGCCAGCTCACCACCGTCGGGCTCCTACAATGAGCAGTTCTTC. The encoded protein is CASSPPSGSYNEQFF.

The chain is built from TRBV11-2 and TRBJ2-6; D is unclear. V was clipped by 1 base and J by 3 bases, with 7 bases between them. Germline assignment: CDR1 SGHAT and CDR2 FQNNGV. The CDR3 contains 15 residues. DNA for the CDR3: TGTGCCAGCAGCTTAGGGGTGGGTGGGGCCAACGTCCTGACTTTC. It specifies CASSLGVGGANVLTF.

V and J are TRBV7-6 and TRBJ2-3, with 8 bases lining up with TRBD2. The V segment lost 5 bases and the J segment 0 bases; nucleotides outside the gene matches: 13. The CDR3 has 18 amino acids. CDR1 is SGHVS and CDR2 is FNYEAQ in the germline V gene. Here the CDR3 DNA reads TGTGCCAGCAGCCTCCGAGGGATGGCTAGCGGGAGCACAGATACGCAGTATTTT. It yields the protein CASSLRGMASGSTDTQYF.

In DNA, the CDR3 is TGTGCCAGCAGCTTAACCCGCAGCTCCTACAATGAGCAGTTCTTC. It specifies CASSLTRSSYNEQFF. The chain couples TRBV7-6 to TRBJ2-1; D unresolved. V lost 2 bases and J 0 bases, leaving 8 bases between the germline ends. Germline V lookup: CDR1 SGHVS, CDR2 FNYEAQ. The CDR3 is 15 amino acids. The full variable domain, its missing parts supplied by reference TRBV7-6 and TRBJ2-1, is GAGVSQSPRYKVTKRGQDVALRCDPISGHVSLYWYRQALGQGPEFLTYFNYEAQQDKSGLPNDRFSAERPEGSISTLTIQRTEQRDSAMYRCASSLTRSSYNEQFFGPGTRLTVL.

This sequence joins TRBV5-1 and TRBJ1-5; 10 bases match TRBD1. CDR1 and CDR2 from the germline V gene are SGHRS and YFSETQ. V shed 4 bases, J shed 7 bases, and the junction held 8 bases outside the gene matches. The CDR3 has 15 amino acids. The CDR3 sequence: CASSPGTGVGQPQHF. For the CDR3, the DNA is TGCGCCAGCAGCCCCGGGACAGGGGTTGGGCAGCCCCAGCATTTT.

V usage is TRBV19 and J usage is TRBJ1-2, with D possibly TRBD1 on 6 matching bases. Germline CDR1 is LNHDA and CDR2 is SQIVND (reference sequence). Trimming cost V 7 bases and J 6 bases, with 21 bases left between them. The CDR3 is 15 amino acids. The CDR3 spells CASTISRGRGDGYTF. The CDR3 DNA reads TGTGCCAGTACCATATCTAGGGGCAGGGGAGATGGCTACACCTTC. Using reference TRBV19 and TRBJ1-2 for the parts outside the CDR3, the full variable domain is DGGITQSPKYLFRKEGQNVTLSCEQNLNHDAMYWYRQDPGQGLRLIYYSQIVNDFQKGDIAEGYSVSREKKESFPLTVTSAQKNPTAFYLCASTISRGRGDGYTFGSGTRLTVV.

This clone is medium-sized within its sample. The J gene is TRBJ1-1, the V gene TRBV29-1, with 10 bases lining up with TRBD1. V shed 7 bases, J shed 7 bases, and the junction held 9 bases outside the gene matches. This CDR3 contains 13 residues. Germline V gives CDR1 SQVTM, CDR2 ANQGSEA. The CDR3 loop is CSGRGQGLDEAFF. CDR3 nucleotide sequence: TGCAGCGGGAGGGGACAGGGGTTGGATGAAGCTTTCTTT.

The chain carries TRBV30 and TRBJ2-3, with TRBD2 identical over 9 bases. This CDR3 is built from 15 residues. The germline V gene encodes CDR1 GTSNPN and CDR2 SVGIG (reference sequence). V trimming: 0 bases; J trimming: 8 bases; junction bases outside the gene matches: 9. Here the CDR3 DNA reads TGTGCCTGGAGTGTAATCGCGGGAGGGAGAGGTACGCAGTATTTT. This codes for CAWSVIAGGRGTQYF.

This clone was counted once. This chain links TRBV27 with TRBJ2-6; 7 bases are shared with TRBD2. The CDR3 runs 16 residues. CDR1 is MNHEY, CDR2 SMNVEV, per germline (reference sequence). Germline trimming cut 0 bases from V and 2 bases from J; bases unmatched to any gene: 1. CDR3 bases: TGTGCCAGCAGTTTATCTGCGGGGGCTGGGGCCAACGTCCTGACTTTC. This codes for CASSLSAGAGANVLTF.

Turning to this clone: At one end the junction does not follow the germline gene, possibly because of a read error. The DNA of the CDR3 is TGTGCCAGCAGCCTACAGGGACTAGCCCAAAACATTCAGTACTTC. Translated, it gives CASSLQGLAQNIQYF. The rearrangement joins TRBV7-3 to TRBJ2-4; 9 nucleotides match TRBD2. The CDR3 length is 15 residues. Germline assignment: CDR1 SGHTA and CDR2 FQGTGA. Variable domain in full (rest from reference TRBV7-3 and TRBJ2-4): GAGVSQTPSNKVTEKGKYVELRCDPISGHTALYWYRQSLGQGPEFLIYFQGTGAADDSGLPNDRFFAVRPEGSVSTLKIQRTERGDSAVYLCASSLQGLAQNIQYFGAGTRLSVL.